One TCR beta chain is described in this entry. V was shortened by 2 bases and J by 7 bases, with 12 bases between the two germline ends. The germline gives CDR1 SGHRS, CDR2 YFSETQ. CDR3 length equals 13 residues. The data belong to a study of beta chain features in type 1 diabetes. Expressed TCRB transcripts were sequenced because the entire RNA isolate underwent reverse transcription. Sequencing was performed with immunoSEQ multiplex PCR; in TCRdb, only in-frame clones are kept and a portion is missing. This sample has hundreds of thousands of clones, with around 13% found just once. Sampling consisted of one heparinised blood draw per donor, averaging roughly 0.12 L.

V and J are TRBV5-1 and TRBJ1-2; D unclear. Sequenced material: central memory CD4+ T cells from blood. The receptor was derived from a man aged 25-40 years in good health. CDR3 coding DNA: TGCGCCAGCAGCTTTGAGGGTAGTTCTGGCTACACCTTC. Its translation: CASSFEGSSGYTF.